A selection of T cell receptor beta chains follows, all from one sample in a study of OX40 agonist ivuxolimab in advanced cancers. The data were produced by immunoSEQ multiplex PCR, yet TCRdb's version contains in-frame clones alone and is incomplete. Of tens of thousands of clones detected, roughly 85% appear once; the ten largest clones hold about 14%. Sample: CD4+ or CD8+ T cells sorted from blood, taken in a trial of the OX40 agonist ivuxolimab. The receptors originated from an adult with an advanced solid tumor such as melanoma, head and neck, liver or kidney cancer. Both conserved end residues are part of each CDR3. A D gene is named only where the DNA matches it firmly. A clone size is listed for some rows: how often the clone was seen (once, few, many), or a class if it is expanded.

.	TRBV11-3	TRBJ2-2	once	TGTGCCAGCAGCCCGAGCCCCGGGGACACCGGGGAGCTGTTTTTT	CASSPSPGDTGELFF
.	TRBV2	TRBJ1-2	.	TGTGCCAGGACGGCTACAGCGAGCTATGGCTACACCTTC	CARTATASYGYTF
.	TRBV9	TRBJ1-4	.	TGTGCCAGCAGCGTGTCCGGGGTACATGCAACTAATGAAAAACTGTTTTTT	CASSVSGVHATNEKLFF
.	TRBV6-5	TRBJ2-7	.	TGTGCCAGCAGGGCCGGGACAACAACCTACGAGCAGTACTTC	CASRAGTTTYEQYF
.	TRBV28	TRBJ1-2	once	TGTGCCAGCAGTGTGTCGATCAGGAACTATGGCTACACCTTC	CASSVSIRNYGYTF
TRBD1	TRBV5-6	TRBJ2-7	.	TGTGCCAGCAGCTTGGGGACAGGGACCTACGAGCAGTACTTC	CASSLGTGTYEQYF
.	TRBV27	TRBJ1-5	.	TGTGCCAGCAGTCCGTTATTTGGGGGCGCGGGGCAGCCCCAGCATTTT	CASSPLFGGAGQPQHF
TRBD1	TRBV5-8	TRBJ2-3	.	TGTGCCAGCAGCTTGGGGGGACAGTACACAGATACGCAGTATTTT	CASSLGGQYTDTQYF
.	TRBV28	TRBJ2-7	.	TGTGCCAGCAGTTTAGTCGGGTACTCCGAGCAGTACTTC	CASSLVGYSEQYF
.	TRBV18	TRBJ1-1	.	TGTGCCAGCTCACCATCTTCAGCTGAAGCTTTCTTT	CASSPSSAEAFF
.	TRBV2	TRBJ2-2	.	TGTGCCAGCAGTGAAGCGCAGGGGTACAGGGCTGGGGGGGAGCTGTTTTTT	CASSEAQGYRAGGELFF
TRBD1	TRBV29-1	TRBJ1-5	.	TGCAGCGTTGCTACAGGGGGCTTGGGTCGGCCCCAGCATTTT	CSVATGGLGRPQHF
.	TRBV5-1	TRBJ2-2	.	TGCGCCAGCAGCGGGGGTGTTAATCTGGGGGAGCTGTTTTTT	CASSGGVNLGELFF
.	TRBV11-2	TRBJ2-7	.	TGTGCCAGCAGGCGGGGCGGGCCAGCCTACGAGCAGTACTTC	CASRRGGPAYEQYF
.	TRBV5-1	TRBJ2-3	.	TGCGCCAGCAGCTTAGAGCGTGATACGCAGTATTTT	CASSLERDTQYF
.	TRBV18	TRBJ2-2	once	TGTGCCAGCTCACCGCGGAAGCAGGCTTACCCCGACACCGGGGAGCTGTTTTTT	CASSPRKQAYPDTGELFF
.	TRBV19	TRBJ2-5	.	TGTGCCAGTAGTCTATCCGAACTGCAAGAGACCCAGTACTTC	CASSLSELQETQYF
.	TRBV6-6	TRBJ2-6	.	TGTGCCAGCAGTTATACAGGTGGGGCCAACGTCCTGACTTTC	CASSYTGGANVLTF
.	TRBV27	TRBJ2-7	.	TGTGCCAGCAGTTTAATCCGGGAGACGAACGAGCAGTACTTC	CASSLIRETNEQYF
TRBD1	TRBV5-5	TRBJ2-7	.	TGTGCCAGCAGTCCCAGGGGACAGGGGCACTACGAGCAGTACTTC	CASSPRGQGHYEQYF
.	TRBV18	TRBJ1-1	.	TGTGCCAGCTCACGTGACGGGAACACTGAAGCTTTCTTT	CASSRDGNTEAFF
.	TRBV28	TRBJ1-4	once	TGTGCCAGCAGTTCCTCCGTAAGGACAGTTAAACTGTTTTTT	CASSSSVRTVKLFF
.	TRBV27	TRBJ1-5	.	TGTGCCAGCAGTCAAATACAGTATCAGCCCCAGCATTTT	CASSQIQYQPQHF